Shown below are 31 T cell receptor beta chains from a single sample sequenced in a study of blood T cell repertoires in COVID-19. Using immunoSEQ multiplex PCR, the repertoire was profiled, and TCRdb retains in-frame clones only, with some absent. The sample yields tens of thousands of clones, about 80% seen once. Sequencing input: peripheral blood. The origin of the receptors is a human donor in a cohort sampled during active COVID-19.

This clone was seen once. Written as DNA, the CDR3 is TGTGCCAGCAGTTCTCATGGGGGGAGCTCCTACGAGCAGTACTTC. It translates to CASSSHGGSSYEQYF. The chain uses TRBV6-5 and TRBJ2-7, with TRBD2 as a possible D gene (6 bases). CDR3 length: 15 amino acids. Germline loops: CDR1 MNHEY, CDR2 SVGAGI. V was shortened by 4 bases and J by 0 bases, with 13 bases between the two germline ends.

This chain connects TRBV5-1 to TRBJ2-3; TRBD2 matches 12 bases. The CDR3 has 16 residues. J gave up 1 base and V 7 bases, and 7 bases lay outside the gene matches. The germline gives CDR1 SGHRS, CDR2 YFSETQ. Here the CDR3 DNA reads TGCGCCAGCGGGCTAGCGGGGGGGCCGGGCACAGATACGCAGTATTTT. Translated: CASGLAGGPGTDTQYF.

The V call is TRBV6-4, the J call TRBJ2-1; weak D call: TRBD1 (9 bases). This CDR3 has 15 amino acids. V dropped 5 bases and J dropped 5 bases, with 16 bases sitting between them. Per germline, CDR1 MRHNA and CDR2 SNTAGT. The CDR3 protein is CASSRGGQGHNEQFF. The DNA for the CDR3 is TGTGCCAGCAGTCGGGGGGGACAGGGCCACAATGAGCAGTTCTTC.

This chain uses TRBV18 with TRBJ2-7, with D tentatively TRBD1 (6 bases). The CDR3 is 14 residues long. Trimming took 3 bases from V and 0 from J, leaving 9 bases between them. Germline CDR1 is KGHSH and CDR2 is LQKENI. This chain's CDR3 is CASSPTGSSYEQYF. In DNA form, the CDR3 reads TGTGCCAGCTCACCGACAGGAAGCTCCTACGAGCAGTACTTC.

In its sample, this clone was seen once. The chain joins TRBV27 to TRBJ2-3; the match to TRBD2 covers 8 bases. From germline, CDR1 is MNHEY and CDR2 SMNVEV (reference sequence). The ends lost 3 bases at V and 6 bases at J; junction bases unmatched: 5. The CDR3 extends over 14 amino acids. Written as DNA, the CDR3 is TGTGCCAGCAGTTTCGGGGGGGGCAGGGATACGCAGTATTTT. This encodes CASSFGGGRDTQYF.

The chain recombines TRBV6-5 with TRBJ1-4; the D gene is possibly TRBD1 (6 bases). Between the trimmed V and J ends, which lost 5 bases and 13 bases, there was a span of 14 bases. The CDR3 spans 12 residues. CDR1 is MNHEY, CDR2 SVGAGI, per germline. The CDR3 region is CASSPPGQGLFF. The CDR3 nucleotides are TGTGCCAGCAGTCCACCGGGACAAGGACTGTTTTTT.

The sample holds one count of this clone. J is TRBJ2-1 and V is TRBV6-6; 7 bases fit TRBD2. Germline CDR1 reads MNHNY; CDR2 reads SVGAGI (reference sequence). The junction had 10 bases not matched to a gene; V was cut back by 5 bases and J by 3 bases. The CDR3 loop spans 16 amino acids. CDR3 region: CASSPIGGGGYNEQFF. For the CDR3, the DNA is TGTGCCAGCAGTCCTATCGGAGGCGGGGGCTACAATGAGCAGTTCTTC.

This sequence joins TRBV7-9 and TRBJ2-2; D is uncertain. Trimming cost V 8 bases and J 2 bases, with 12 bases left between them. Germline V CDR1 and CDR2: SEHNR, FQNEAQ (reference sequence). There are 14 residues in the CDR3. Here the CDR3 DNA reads TGTGCCAGCCCAGGTGTTGTTAACACCGGGGAGCTGTTTTTT. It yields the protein CASPGVVNTGELFF.

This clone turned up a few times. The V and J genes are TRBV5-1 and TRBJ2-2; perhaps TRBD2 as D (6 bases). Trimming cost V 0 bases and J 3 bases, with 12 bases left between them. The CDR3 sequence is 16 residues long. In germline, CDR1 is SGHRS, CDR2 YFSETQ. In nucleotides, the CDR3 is TGCGCCAGCAGCTTGGTTCCAGGAGGGGACACCGGGGAGCTGTTTTTT. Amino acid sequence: CASSLVPGGDTGELFF.

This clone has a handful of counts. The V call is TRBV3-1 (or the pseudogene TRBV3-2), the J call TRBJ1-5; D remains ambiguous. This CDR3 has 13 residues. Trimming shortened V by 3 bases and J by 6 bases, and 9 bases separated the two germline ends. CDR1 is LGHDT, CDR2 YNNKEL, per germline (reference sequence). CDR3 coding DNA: TGTGCCAGCAGCCACGGAGAGCGTCAGCCCCAGCATTTT. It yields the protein CASSHGERQPQHF.

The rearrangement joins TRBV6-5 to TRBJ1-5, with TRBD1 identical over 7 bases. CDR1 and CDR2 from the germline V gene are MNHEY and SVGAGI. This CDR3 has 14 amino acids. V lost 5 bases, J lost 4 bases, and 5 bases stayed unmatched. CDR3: CASSTSQGNQPQHF. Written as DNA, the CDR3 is TGTGCCAGCAGTACCTCACAGGGGAATCAGCCCCAGCATTTT.

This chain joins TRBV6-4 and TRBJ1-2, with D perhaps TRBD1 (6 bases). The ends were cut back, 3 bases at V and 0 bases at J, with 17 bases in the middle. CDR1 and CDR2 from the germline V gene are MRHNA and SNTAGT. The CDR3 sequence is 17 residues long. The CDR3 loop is CASSDSNPGQTNYGYTF. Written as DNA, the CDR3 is TGTGCCAGCAGTGATTCGAATCCGGGACAAACTAACTATGGCTACACCTTC.

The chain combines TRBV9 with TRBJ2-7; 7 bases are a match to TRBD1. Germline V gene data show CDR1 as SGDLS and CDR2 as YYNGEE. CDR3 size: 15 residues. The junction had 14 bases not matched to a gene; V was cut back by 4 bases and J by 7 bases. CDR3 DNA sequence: TGTGCCAGCAGCCGCAGCCGCGACAGGGACACGGAGCAGTACTTC. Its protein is CASSRSRDRDTEQYF.

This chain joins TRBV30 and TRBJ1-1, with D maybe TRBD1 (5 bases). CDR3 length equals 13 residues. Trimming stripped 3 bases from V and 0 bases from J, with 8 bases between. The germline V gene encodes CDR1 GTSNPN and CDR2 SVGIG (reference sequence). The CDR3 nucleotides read TGTGCCTGGAGCGGGGGAATGAACACTGAAGCTTTCTTT. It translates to CAWSGGMNTEAFF.

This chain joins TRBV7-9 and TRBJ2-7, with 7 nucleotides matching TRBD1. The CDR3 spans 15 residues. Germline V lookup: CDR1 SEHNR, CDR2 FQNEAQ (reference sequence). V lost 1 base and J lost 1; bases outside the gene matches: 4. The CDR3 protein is CASSLGQGVSYEQYF. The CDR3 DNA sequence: TGTGCCAGCAGCTTAGGCCAGGGGGTATCCTACGAGCAGTACTTC.

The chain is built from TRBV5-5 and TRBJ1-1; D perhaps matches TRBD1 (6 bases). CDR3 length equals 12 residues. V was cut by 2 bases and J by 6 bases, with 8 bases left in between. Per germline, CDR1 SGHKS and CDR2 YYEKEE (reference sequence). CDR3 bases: TGTGCCAGCAGCTTATACAGGGCTGAAGCTTTCTTT. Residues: CASSLYRAEAFF.

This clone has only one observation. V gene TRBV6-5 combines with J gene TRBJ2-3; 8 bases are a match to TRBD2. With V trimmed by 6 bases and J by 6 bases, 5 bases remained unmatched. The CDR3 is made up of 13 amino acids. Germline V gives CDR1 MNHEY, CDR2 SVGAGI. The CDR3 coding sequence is TGTGCCAGCAGGATTCGGGGGGGGGATACGCAGTATTTT. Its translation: CASRIRGGDTQYF.

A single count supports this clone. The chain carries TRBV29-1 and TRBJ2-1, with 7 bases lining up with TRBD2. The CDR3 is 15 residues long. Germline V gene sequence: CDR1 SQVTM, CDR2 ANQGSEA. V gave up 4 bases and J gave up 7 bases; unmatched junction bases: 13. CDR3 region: CSVVSGLWGSNEQFF. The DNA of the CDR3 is TGCAGCGTTGTTAGCGGGTTATGGGGTTCGAATGAGCAGTTCTTC.

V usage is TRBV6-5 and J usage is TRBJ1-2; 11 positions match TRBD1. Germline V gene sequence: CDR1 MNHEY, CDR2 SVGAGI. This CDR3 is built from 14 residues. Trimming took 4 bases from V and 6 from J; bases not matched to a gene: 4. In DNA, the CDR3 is TGTGCCAGCAGTTCCGGGACAGGGGGACATGGCTACACCTTC. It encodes CASSSGTGGHGYTF.

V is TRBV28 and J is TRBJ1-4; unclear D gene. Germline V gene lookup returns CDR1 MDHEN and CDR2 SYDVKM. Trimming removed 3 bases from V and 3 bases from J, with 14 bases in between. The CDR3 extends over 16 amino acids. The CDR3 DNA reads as TGTGCCAGCAGTTTTGGAAGCGCCGGGGCTAATGAAAAACTGTTTTTT. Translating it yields CASSFGSAGANEKLFF.

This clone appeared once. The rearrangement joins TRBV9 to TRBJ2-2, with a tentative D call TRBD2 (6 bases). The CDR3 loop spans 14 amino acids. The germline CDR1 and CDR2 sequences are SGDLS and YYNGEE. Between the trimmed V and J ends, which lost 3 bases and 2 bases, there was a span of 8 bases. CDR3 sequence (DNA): TGTGCCAGCAGCGGGGGACTCAACACCGGGGAGCTGTTTTTT. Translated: CASSGGLNTGELFF.

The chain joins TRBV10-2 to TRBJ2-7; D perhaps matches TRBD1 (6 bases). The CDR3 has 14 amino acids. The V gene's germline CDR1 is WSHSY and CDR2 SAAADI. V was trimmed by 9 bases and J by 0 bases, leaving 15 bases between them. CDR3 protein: CASRDNSGSYEQYF. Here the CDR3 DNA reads TGCGCCAGTAGGGACAACTCGGGCTCCTACGAGCAGTACTTC.

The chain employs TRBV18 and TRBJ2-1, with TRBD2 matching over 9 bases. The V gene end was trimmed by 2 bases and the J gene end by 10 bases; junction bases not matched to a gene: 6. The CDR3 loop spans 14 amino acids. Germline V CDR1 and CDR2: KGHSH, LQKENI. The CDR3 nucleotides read TGTGCCAGCTCACCAAACCTAGCGGGGCAAGAGCAGTTCTTC. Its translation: CASSPNLAGQEQFF.

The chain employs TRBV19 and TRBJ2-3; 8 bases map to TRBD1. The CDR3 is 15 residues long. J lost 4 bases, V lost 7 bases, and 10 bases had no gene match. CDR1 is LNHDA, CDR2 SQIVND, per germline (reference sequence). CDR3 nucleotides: TGTGCCAGTACCCCACCTGGACAGGGACCAGATACGCAGTATTTT. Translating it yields CASTPPGQGPDTQYF.

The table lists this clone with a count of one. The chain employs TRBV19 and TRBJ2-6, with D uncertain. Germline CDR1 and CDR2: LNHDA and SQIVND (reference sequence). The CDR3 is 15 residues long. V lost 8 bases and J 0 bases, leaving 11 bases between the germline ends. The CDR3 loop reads CASLAISSGANVLTF. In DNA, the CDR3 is TGTGCCAGTTTGGCCATTTCCTCTGGGGCCAACGTCCTGACTTTC.

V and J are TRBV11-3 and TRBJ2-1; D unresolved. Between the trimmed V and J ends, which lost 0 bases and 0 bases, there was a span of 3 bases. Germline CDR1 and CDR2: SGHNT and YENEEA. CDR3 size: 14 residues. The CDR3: CASSLDHSYNEQFF. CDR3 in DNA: TGTGCCAGCAGCTTAGATCACTCCTACAATGAGCAGTTCTTC.

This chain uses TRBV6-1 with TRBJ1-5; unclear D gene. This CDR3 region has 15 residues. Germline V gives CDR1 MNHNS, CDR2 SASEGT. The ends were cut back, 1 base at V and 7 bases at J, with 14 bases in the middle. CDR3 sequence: CASSEGGGPRQPQHF. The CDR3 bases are TGTGCCAGCAGTGAAGGGGGAGGGCCAAGGCAGCCCCAGCATTTT.

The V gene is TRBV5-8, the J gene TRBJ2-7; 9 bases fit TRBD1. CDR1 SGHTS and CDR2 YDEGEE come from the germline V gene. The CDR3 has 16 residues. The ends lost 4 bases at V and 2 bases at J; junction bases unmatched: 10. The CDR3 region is CASSRGQGRGTYEQYF. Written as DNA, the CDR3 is TGTGCCAGCAGCCGAGGACAGGGGAGAGGGACCTACGAGCAGTACTTC.

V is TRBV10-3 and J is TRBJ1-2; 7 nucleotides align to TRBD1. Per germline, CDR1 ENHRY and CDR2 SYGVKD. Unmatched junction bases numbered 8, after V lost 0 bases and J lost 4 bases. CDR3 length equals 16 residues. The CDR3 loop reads CAISESPGGRSYGYTF. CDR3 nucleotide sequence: TGTGCCATCAGTGAGTCCCCAGGGGGTAGGAGCTATGGCTACACCTTC.

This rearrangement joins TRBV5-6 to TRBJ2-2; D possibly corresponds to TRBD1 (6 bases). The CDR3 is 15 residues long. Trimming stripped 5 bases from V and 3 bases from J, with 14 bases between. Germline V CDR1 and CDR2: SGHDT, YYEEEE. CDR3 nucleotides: TGTGCCAGCAGGGCCGGGACACGGGACACCGGGGAGCTGTTTTTT. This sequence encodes CASRAGTRDTGELFF.

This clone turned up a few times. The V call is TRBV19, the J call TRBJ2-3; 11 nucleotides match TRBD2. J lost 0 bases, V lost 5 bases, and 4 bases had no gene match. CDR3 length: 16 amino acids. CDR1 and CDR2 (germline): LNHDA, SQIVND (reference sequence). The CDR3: CASSLLAGVSTDTQYF. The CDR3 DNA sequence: TGTGCCAGTAGTTTACTAGCGGGGGTTAGCACAGATACGCAGTATTTT. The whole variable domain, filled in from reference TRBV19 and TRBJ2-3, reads DGGITQSPKYLFRKEGQNVTLSCEQNLNHDAMYWYRQDPGQGLRLIYYSQIVNDFQKGDIAEGYSVSREKKESFPLTVTSAQKNPTAFYLCASSLLAGVSTDTQYFGPGTRLTVL.